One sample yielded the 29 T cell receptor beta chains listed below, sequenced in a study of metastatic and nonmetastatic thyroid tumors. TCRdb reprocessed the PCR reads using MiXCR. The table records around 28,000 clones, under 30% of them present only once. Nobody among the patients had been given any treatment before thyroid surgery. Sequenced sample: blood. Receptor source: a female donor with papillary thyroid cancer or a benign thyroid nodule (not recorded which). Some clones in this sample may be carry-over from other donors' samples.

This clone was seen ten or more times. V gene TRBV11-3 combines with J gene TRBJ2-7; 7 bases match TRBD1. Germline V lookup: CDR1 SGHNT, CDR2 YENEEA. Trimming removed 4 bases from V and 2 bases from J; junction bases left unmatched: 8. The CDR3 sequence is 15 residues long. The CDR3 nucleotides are TGTGCCAGCAGCTCCCCCGAAGGACAGGCCTACGAGCAGTACTTC. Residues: CASSSPEGQAYEQYF.

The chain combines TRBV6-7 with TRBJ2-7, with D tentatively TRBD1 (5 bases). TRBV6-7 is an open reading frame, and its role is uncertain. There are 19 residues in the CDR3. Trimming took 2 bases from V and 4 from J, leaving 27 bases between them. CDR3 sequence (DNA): TGTGCCAGCAGTTACGGACACGGCCCTAACTGTAGTGGATCATACGAGCAGTACTTC. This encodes CASSYGHGPNCSGSYEQYF.

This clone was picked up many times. The DNA of the CDR3 is TGTGCCAGCACCACGGGATCTCATAATTCACCCCTCCACTTT. The encoded protein is CASTTGSHNSPLHF. The chain combines TRBV5-6 with TRBJ1-6; D gene uncertain. The germline CDR1 and CDR2 sequences are SGHDT and YYEEEE. The CDR3 sequence is 14 residues long. Between the trimmed V and J ends, which lost 6 bases and 5 bases, there was a span of 12 bases.

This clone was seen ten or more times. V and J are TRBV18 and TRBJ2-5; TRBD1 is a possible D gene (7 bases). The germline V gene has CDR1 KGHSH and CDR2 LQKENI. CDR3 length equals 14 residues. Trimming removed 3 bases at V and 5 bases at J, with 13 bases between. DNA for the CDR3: TGTGCCAGCTCACCCGGAGGGGGCGAGGAGACCCAGTACTTC. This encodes CASSPGGGEETQYF.

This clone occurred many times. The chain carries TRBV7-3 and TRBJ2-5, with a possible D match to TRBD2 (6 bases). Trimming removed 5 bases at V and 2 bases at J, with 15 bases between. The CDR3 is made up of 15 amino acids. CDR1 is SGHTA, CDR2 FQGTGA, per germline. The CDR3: CASSETPGLQETQYF. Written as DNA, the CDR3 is TGTGCCAGCAGCGAGACGCCGGGACTGCAAGAGACCCAGTACTTC.

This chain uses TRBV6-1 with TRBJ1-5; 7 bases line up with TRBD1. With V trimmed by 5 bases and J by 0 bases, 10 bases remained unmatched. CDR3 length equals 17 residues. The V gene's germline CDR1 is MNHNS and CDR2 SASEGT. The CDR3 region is CASSQTGMGVSNQPQHF. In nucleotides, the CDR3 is TGTGCCAGCAGTCAGACAGGGATGGGGGTTAGCAATCAGCCCCAGCATTTT.

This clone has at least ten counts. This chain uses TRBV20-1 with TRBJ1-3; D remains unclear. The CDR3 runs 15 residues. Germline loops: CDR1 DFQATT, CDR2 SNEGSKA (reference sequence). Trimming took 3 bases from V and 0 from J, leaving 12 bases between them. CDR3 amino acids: CSASLDASSGNTIYF. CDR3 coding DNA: TGCAGTGCTAGTCTGGACGCGAGCTCTGGAAACACCATATATTTT.

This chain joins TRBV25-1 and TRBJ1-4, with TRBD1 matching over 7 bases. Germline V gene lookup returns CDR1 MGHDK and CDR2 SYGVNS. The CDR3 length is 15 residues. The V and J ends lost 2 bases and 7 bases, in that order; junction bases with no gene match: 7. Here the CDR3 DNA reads TGTGCCAGCAGTGAACCTACCTCAGGGGGTGAAAAACTGTTTTTT. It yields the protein CASSEPTSGGEKLFF.

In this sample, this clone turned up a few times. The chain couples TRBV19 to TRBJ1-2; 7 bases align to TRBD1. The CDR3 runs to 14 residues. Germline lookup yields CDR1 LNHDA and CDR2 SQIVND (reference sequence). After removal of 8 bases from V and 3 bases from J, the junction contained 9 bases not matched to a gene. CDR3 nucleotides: TGTGCCAGTTTGCCGGGACAGAATTACTATGGCTACACCTTC. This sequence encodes CASLPGQNYYGYTF. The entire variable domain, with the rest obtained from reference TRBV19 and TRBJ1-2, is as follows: DGGITQSPKYLFRKEGQNVTLSCEQNLNHDAMYWYRQDPGQGLRLIYYSQIVNDFQKGDIAEGYSVSREKKESFPLTVTSAQKNPTAFYLCASLPGQNYYGYTFGSGTRLTVV.

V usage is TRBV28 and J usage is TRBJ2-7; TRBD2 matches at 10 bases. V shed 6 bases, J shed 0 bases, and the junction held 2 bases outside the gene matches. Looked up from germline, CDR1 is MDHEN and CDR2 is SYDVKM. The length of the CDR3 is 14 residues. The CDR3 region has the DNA TGTGCCAGCAGGCCTAGCGGGGGCTCCTACGAGCAGTACTTC. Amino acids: CASRPSGGSYEQYF.

The CDR3 DNA reads as TGTGCCAGCAGCGCCGGGACAGGGATTGGCTACGAGCAGTACTTC. It specifies CASSAGTGIGYEQYF. V is TRBV5-6 and J is TRBJ2-7; TRBD1 aligns across 9 bases. The germline V gene has CDR1 SGHDT and CDR2 YYEEEE. V lost 4 bases and J lost 3; bases outside the gene matches: 8. This CDR3 is 15 amino acids long.

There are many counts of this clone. CDR3 amino acids: CASSQGGGGNTIYF. In nucleotides, the CDR3 is TGTGCCAGCAGCCAGGGAGGGGGTGGAAACACCATATATTTT. The V gene is TRBV3-1, the J gene TRBJ1-3; D is perhaps TRBD1 (6 bases). CDR1 is LGHDT, CDR2 YNNKEL, per germline (reference sequence). This CDR3 has 14 residues. Between the trimmed V and J ends, which lost 3 bases and 3 bases, there was a span of 9 bases.

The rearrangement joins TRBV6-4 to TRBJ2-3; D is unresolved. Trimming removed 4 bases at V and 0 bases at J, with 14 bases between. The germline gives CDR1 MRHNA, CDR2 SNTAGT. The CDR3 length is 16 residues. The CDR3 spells CASSVSNGPSTDTQYF. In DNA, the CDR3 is TGTGCCAGCAGTGTTTCCAACGGGCCTAGCACAGATACGCAGTATTTT.

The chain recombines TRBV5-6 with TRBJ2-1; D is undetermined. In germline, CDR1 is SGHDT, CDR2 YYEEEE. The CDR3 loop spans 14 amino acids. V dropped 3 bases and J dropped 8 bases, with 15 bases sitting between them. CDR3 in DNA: TGTGCCAGCAGCTCAGTGGAAGCGATATATGAGCAGTTCTTC. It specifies CASSSVEAIYEQFF. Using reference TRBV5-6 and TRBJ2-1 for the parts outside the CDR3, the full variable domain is DAGVTQSPTHLIKTRGQQVTLRCSPKSGHDTVSWYQQALGQGPQFIFQYYEEEERQRGNFPDRFSGHQFPNYSSELNVNALLLGDSALYLCASSSVEAIYEQFFGPGTRLTVL.

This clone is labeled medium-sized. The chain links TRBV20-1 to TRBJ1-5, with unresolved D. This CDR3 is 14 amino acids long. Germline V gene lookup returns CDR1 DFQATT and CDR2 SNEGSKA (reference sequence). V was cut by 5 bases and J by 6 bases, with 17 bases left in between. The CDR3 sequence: CSAGKAGSIQPQHF. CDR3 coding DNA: TGCAGTGCTGGCAAGGCGGGGTCTATTCAGCCCCAGCATTTT.

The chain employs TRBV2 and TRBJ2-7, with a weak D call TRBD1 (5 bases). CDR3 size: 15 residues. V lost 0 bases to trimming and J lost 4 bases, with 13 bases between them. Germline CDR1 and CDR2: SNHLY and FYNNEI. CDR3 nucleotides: TGTGCCAGCAGTGAAGCTGGAGACAGAAAATACGAGCAGTACTTC. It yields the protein CASSEAGDRKYEQYF.

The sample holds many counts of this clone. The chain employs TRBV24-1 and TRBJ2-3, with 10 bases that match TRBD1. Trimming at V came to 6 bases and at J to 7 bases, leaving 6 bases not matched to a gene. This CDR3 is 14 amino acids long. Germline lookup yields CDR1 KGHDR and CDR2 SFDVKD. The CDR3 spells CATSKGQGFYTQYF. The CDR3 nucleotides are TGTGCCACCAGTAAGGGACAGGGGTTTTATACGCAGTATTTT.

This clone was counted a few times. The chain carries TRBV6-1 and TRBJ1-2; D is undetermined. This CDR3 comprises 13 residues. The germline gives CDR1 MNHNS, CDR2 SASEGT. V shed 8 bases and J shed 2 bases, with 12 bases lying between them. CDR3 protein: CASAAEENYGYTF. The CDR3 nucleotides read TGTGCCAGCGCGGCGGAGGAAAACTATGGCTACACCTTC.

The CDR3: CAWSRDSFNEQFF. In nucleotides, the CDR3 is TGTGCCTGGAGTCGGGACTCCTTTAATGAGCAGTTCTTC. The rearrangement joins TRBV30 to TRBJ2-1; weak D call: TRBD2 (6 bases). This CDR3 is built from 13 residues. The V and J ends lost 2 bases and 7 bases respectively, with 12 bases between them. From germline, CDR1 is GTSNPN and CDR2 SVGIG (reference sequence). Supplemented by reference TRBV30 and TRBJ2-1, the full variable domain reads SQTIHQWPATLVQPVGSPLSLECTVEGTSNPNLYWYRQAAGRGLQLLFYSVGIGQISSEVPQNLSASRPQDRQFILSSKKLLLSDSGFYLCAWSRDSFNEQFFGPGTRLTVL.

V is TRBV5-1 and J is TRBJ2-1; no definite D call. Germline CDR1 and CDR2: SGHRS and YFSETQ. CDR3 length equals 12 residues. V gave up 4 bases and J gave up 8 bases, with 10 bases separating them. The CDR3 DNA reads TGCGCCAGCAGCCCTACCTTGGATGAGCAGTTCTTC. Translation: CASSPTLDEQFF. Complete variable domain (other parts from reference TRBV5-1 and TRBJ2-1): KAGVTQTPRYLIKTRGQQVTLSCSPISGHRSVSWYQQTPGQGLQFLFEYFSETQRNKGNFPGRFSGRQFSNSRSEMNVSTLELGDSALYLCASSPTLDEQFFGPGTRLTVL.

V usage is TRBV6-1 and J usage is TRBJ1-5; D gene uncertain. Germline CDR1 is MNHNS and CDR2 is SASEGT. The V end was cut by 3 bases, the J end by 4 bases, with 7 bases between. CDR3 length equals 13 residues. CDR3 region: CASSDSVNQPQHF. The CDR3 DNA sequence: TGTGCCAGCAGTGACAGCGTAAATCAGCCCCAGCATTTT.

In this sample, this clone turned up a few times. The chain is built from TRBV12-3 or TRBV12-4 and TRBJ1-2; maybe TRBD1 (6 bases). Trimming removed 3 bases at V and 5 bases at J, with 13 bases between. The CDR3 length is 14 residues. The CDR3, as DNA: TGTGCCAGCAGTTTCAGGGCCAGGGGATATGGCTACACCTTC. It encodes CASSFRARGYGYTF.

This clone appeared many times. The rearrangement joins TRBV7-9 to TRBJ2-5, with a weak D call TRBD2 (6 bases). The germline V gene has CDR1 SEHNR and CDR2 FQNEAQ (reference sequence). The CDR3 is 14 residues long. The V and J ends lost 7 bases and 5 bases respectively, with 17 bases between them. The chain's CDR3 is CASTSVEGIETQYF. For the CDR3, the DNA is TGTGCCAGCACCTCGGTGGAGGGGATTGAGACCCAGTACTTC.

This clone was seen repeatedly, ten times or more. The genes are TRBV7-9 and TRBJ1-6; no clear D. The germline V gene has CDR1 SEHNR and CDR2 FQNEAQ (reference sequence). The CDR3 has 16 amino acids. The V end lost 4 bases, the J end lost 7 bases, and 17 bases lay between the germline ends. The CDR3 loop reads CASSSTPGAENSPLHF. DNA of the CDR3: TGTGCCAGCAGCTCAACCCCGGGAGCCGAAAATTCACCCCTCCACTTT. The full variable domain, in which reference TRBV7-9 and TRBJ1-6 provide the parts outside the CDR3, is DTGVSQNPRHKITKRGQNVTFRCDPISEHNRLYWYRQTLGQGPEFLTYFQNEAQLEKSRLLSDRFSAERPKGSFSTLEIQRTEQGDSAMYLCASSSTPGAENSPLHFGNGTRLTVT.

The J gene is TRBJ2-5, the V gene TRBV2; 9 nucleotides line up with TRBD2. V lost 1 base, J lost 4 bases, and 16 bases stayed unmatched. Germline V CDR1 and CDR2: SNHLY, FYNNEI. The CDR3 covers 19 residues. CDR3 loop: CASSEDYGGRAGYRETQYF. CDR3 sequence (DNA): TGTGCCAGCAGTGAAGACTATGGCGGGAGGGCCGGGTATCGAGAGACCCAGTACTTC.

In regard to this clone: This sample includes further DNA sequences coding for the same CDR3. CDR3 sequence reads: CASSPQPGGDTEAFF. CDR3 bases: TGTGCCAGCAGCCCGCAACCTGGTGGTGACACTGAAGCTTTCTTT. This chain uses TRBV11-3 with TRBJ1-1, with D uncertain. Germline values: CDR1 SGHNT, CDR2 YENEEA. Trimming shortened V by 5 bases and J by 3 bases, and 16 bases separated the two germline ends. CDR3 length equals 15 residues.

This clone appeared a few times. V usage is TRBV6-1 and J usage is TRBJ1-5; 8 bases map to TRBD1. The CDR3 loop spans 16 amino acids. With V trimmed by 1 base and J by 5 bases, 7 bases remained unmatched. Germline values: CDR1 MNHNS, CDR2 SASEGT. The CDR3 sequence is CASSEGPRGPHQPQHF. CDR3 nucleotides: TGTGCCAGCAGTGAAGGTCCCAGGGGGCCTCATCAGCCCCAGCATTTT.

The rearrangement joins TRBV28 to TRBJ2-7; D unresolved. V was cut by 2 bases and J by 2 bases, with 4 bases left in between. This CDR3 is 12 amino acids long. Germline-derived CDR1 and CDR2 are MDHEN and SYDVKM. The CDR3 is CASSLSAYEQYF. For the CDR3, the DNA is TGTGCCAGCAGTTTAAGTGCCTACGAGCAGTACTTC.

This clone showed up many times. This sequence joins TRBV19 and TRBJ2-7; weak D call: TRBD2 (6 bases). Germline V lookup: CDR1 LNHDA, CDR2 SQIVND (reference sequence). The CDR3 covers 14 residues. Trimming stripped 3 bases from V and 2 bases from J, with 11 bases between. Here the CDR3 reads CASSIGSGTYEQYF. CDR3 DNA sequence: TGTGCCAGTAGTATCGGGAGTGGAACCTACGAGCAGTACTTC.